These 21 T cell receptor beta chains share one sample of origin, sequenced in a study of control samples from healthy donors and cancer patients. Repertoires were generated with immunoSEQ multiplex PCR, while TCRdb's copy carries only in-frame clones and drops some. The sample records over 150,000 clones, 90% to 95% being singletons. Sequenced: blood. The receptors stem from a woman aged 18-29 years in good health.

This clone occurred a few times. The CDR3 nucleotides read TGTGCCAGCAGCGTAGGTTGGGGAGATACCGGGGGAGAGCAGTTCTTC. The encoded protein is CASSVGWGDTGGEQFF. The gene calls are TRBV9 and TRBJ2-1, with D possibly being TRBD2 (6 bases). V was shortened by 0 bases and J by 10 bases, with 20 bases between the two germline ends. The CDR3 extends over 16 amino acids. Germline V gene sequence: CDR1 SGDLS, CDR2 YYNGEE.

The chain joins TRBV4-1 to TRBJ2-1; 9 positions agree with TRBD1. Per the germline V gene, CDR1 is MGHRA and CDR2 is YSYEKL. The CDR3 has 15 amino acids. The V gene end was trimmed by 9 bases and the J gene end by 5 bases; junction bases not matched to a gene: 11. The CDR3 sequence: CASTAGQGRNNEQFF. In nucleotides, the CDR3 is TGCGCCAGTACGGCGGGACAGGGTAGGAACAATGAGCAGTTCTTC.

J is TRBJ1-1 and V is TRBV10-2, with D possibly being TRBD1 (6 bases). This CDR3 contains 17 residues. CDR1 is WSHSY, CDR2 SAAADI, per germline. V lost 0 bases and J 0 bases, leaving 14 bases between the germline ends. Written as DNA, the CDR3 is TGCGCCAGCAGTGAGTCGCAGGGGCACACCCTGAACACTGAAGCTTTCTTT. Protein sequence: CASSESQGHTLNTEAFF.

This clone was counted between two and nine times. The chain links TRBV24-1 to TRBJ2-1; TRBD2 aligns across 7 bases. J gave up 7 bases and V 6 bases, and 2 bases lay outside the gene matches. Per germline, CDR1 KGHDR and CDR2 SFDVKD. The CDR3 contains 12 residues. CDR3 DNA: TGTGCCACCAGTAGCGGGATGAATGAGCAGTTCTTC. Protein sequence: CATSSGMNEQFF.

The genes are TRBV25-1 and TRBJ1-1; 8 bases match TRBD1. From germline, CDR1 is MGHDK and CDR2 SYGVNS. This CDR3 region has 13 residues. V was clipped by 5 bases and J by 7 bases; unmatched bases: 6. Here the CDR3 reads CASSQGARGEAFF. CDR3 sequence (DNA): TGTGCCAGCAGTCAGGGGGCGCGGGGTGAAGCTTTCTTT.

The chain employs TRBV7-3 and TRBJ1-1; TRBD1 matches at 9 bases. Germline CDR1 SGHTA, CDR2 FQGTGA. V gave up 4 bases and J gave up 0 bases; unmatched junction bases: 3. This CDR3 spans 15 amino acids. CDR3 loop: CASSWGTGMNTEAFF. The CDR3 bases are TGTGCCAGCAGCTGGGGGACAGGGATGAACACTGAAGCTTTCTTT.

This chain links TRBV3-1 (or the pseudogene TRBV3-2) with TRBJ1-1, with TRBD1 matching over 10 bases. CDR1 is LGHDT and CDR2 is YNNKEL in the germline V gene (reference sequence). V dropped 1 base and J dropped 5; count of bases not matched to a gene: 7. The CDR3 extends over 16 amino acids. The CDR3 DNA follows: TGTGCCAGCAGCCAAGGGACAGGGGGGTGGGAAACTGAAGCTTTCTTT. Translation gives CASSQGTGGWETEAFF.

The chain employs TRBV3-1 (or the pseudogene TRBV3-2) and TRBJ1-1; the D gene is possibly TRBD1 (6 bases). Germline CDR1 LGHDT, CDR2 YNNKEL (reference sequence). Trimming took off 0 bases at V and 12 bases at J, with 14 bases between the two ends. The CDR3 consists of 13 residues. CDR3 loop: CASSQDDQGRTFF. CDR3 nucleotides: TGTGCCAGCAGCCAAGATGATCAGGGGAGGACTTTCTTT.

Here the CDR3 reads CASSLSSSGLTYEQYF. Written as DNA, the CDR3 is TGTGCCAGCAGCTTGTCCTCTAGCGGTCTCACCTACGAGCAGTACTTC. The chain couples TRBV5-4 to TRBJ2-7, with TRBD2 identical over 7 bases. V shed 1 base and J 2 bases; nucleotides not matched to a gene: 9. This CDR3 has 16 amino acids. Germline loops: CDR1 SGHNT, CDR2 YYREEE (reference sequence). Complete variable domain (other parts from reference TRBV5-4 and TRBJ2-7): ETGVTQSPTHLIKTRGQQVTLRCSSQSGHNTVSWYQQALGQGPQFIFQYYREEENGRGNFPPRFSGLQFPNYSSELNVNALELDDSALYLCASSLSSSGLTYEQYFGPGTRLTVT.

The genes are TRBV6-2 or TRBV6-3 and TRBJ2-5, with 7 bases fitting TRBD2. The CDR3 runs 16 residues. Germline CDR1 reads MNHEY; CDR2 reads SVGEGT. V lost 6 bases and J lost 7; bases outside the gene matches: 17. The CDR3 region is CASSTRDGGSGATQYF. The CDR3 region has the DNA TGTGCCAGCAGCACACGGGACGGGGGGTCCGGGGCGACCCAGTACTTC.

This chain links TRBV7-2 with TRBJ2-3; 7 nucleotides line up with TRBD1. This CDR3 has 14 residues. Germline CDR1 and CDR2: SGHTA and FQGNSA. With 2 bases clipped from V and 4 bases from J, the junction kept 3 bases outside the gene matches. CDR3 DNA: TGTGCCAGCAGCTTATTAGGGGGCGCAGATACGCAGTATTTT. Translation gives CASSLLGGADTQYF.

V is TRBV28 and J is TRBJ1-4; perhaps TRBD1 as D (5 bases). The CDR3 has 14 amino acids. Trimming removed 2 bases at V and 8 bases at J, with 12 bases between. Germline V lookup: CDR1 MDHEN, CDR2 SYDVKM. CDR3 nucleotide sequence: TGTGCCAGCAGTTTAAGGGCAGGGAGGGAAAAACTGTTTTTT. Translating it yields CASSLRAGREKLFF. Full variable domain (remainder filled in from reference TRBV28 and TRBJ1-4): DVKVTQSSRYLVKRTGEKVFLECVQDMDHENMFWYRQDPGLGLRLIYFSYDVKMKEKGDIPEGYSVSREKKERFSLILESASTNQTSMYLCASSLRAGREKLFFGSGTQLSVL.

This rearrangement joins TRBV20-1 to TRBJ2-1, with D possibly TRBD1 on 5 matching bases. V lost 4 bases to trimming and J lost 3 bases, with 13 bases between them. Per the germline V gene, CDR1 is DFQATT and CDR2 is SNEGSKA (reference sequence). This CDR3 comprises 14 residues. The chain's CDR3 is CSAIETDNYNEQFF. CDR3 DNA sequence: TGCAGTGCTATTGAGACAGATAACTACAATGAGCAGTTCTTC.

The chain is built from TRBV10-3 and TRBJ2-7; a possible D gene is TRBD2 (5 bases). The CDR3 is 15 amino acids. V lost 6 bases and J 0 bases, leaving 15 bases between the germline ends. From germline, CDR1 is ENHRY and CDR2 SYGVKD. The CDR3 region is CAIRDSLSSSYEQYF. The CDR3, as DNA: TGTGCCATCAGGGACTCGCTCTCAAGCTCCTACGAGCAGTACTTC.

This sequence joins TRBV7-9 and TRBJ1-1; no definite D call. The CDR3 runs to 12 residues. Germline assignment: CDR1 SEHNR and CDR2 FQNEAQ (reference sequence). V lost 1 base to trimming and J lost 10 bases, with 10 bases between them. The CDR3 coding sequence is TGTGCCAGCAGCTTAGTCGGGGTGGTAGCTTTCTTT. This gives the protein CASSLVGVVAFF.

This chain connects TRBV9 to TRBJ1-5; TRBD1 matches 7 bases. Germline trimming cut 0 bases from V and 7 bases from J; bases unmatched to any gene: 7. Germline assignment: CDR1 SGDLS and CDR2 YYNGEE. There are 15 residues in the CDR3. The CDR3 sequence is CASSVGPDRDQPQHF. The CDR3 coding sequence is TGTGCCAGCAGCGTAGGCCCTGACAGGGACCAGCCCCAGCATTTT.

The V call is TRBV7-9, the J call TRBJ1-2; D remains ambiguous. Germline V gene data show CDR1 as SEHNR and CDR2 as FQNEAQ (reference sequence). V lost 2 bases and J 4 bases, leaving 11 bases between the germline ends. The CDR3 covers 14 residues. The CDR3 loop reads CASSLFEEIYGYTF. The CDR3 region has the DNA TGTGCCAGCAGCTTATTCGAGGAAATCTATGGCTACACCTTC.

The V gene is TRBV5-4, the J gene TRBJ2-5; D is perhaps TRBD2 (7 bases). CDR3 length equals 15 residues. Germline CDR1 is SGHNT and CDR2 is YYREEE (reference sequence). V was cut by 0 bases and J by 4 bases, with 13 bases left in between. The CDR3 nucleotides are TGTGCCAGCAGCTTGGAGGGGGGGCTTGGAGAGACCCAGTACTTC. Its translation: CASSLEGGLGETQYF.

This chain joins TRBV7-9 and TRBJ1-1; TRBD1 matches 9 bases. CDR3 length equals 17 residues. The trim removed 5 bases at V and 2 bases at J, leaving 12 bases unmatched. The germline V gene has CDR1 SEHNR and CDR2 FQNEAQ (reference sequence). CDR3 sequence: CASSQRGGTGLNTEAFF. Here the CDR3 DNA reads TGTGCCAGCAGCCAACGCGGGGGGACAGGGCTTAACACTGAAGCTTTCTTT.

The V gene is TRBV7-2, the J gene TRBJ1-2; D remains ambiguous. The CDR3 is 13 residues long. Trimming cost V 1 base and J 7 bases, with 10 bases left between them. From germline, CDR1 is SGHTA and CDR2 FQGNSA. The CDR3 spells CASSLDRWSGYTF. CDR3 coding DNA: TGTGCCAGCAGCTTAGATCGGTGGTCTGGCTACACCTTC.

The rearrangement uses TRBV4-1 and TRBJ2-5; tentative D call: TRBD2 (5 bases). V dropped 7 bases and J dropped 5 bases, with 20 bases sitting between them. Germline CDR1 reads MGHRA; CDR2 reads YSYEKL. The CDR3 extends over 15 amino acids. CDR3 nucleotide sequence: TGCGCCAGCACGCCAAGGGCCGCCCGGGGTGAGACCCAGTACTTC. It codes for CASTPRAARGETQYF.